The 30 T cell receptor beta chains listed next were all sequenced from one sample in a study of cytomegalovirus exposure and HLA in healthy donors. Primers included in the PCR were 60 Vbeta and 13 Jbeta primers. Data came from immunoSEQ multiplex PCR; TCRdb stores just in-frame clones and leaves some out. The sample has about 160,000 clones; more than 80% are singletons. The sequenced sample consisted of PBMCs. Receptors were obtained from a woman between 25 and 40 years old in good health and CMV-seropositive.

CDR3 nucleotide sequence: TGTGCCAGCAGCGTGGGGGGAGGCTATGGCTACACCTTC. It codes for CASSVGGGYGYTF. The chain has TRBV9 and TRBJ1-2, with D perhaps matching TRBD1 (5 bases). Germline V CDR1 and CDR2: SGDLS, YYNGEE. V was cut by 2 bases and J by 4 bases, with 9 bases left in between. This CDR3 comprises 13 residues.

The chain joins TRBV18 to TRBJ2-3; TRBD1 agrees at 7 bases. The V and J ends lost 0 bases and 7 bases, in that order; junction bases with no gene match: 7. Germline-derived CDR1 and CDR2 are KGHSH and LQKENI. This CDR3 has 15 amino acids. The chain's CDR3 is CASSPPEYRGYTQYF. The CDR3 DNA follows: TGTGCCAGCTCACCACCTGAATACAGGGGCTATACGCAGTATTTT.

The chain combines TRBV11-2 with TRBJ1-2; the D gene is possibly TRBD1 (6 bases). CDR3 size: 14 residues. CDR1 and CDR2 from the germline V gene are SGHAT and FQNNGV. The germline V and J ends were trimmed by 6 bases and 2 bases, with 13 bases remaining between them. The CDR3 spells CASRTGKTNYGYTF. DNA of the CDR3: TGTGCCAGCAGAACAGGGAAAACAAACTATGGCTACACCTTC.

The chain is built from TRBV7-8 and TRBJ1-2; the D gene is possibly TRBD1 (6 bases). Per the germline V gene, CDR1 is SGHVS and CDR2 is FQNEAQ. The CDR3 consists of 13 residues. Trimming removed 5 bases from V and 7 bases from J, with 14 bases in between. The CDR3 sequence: CASSEDSLGGYTF. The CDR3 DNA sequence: TGTGCCAGCAGCGAGGACAGTTTGGGTGGCTACACCTTC.

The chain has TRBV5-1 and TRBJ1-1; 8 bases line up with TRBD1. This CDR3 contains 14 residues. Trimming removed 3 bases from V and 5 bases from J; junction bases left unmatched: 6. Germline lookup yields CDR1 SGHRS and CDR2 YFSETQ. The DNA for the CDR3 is TGCGCCAGCAGCTGGAGTCAGGGGGCGACTGAAGCTTTCTTT. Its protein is CASSWSQGATEAFF.

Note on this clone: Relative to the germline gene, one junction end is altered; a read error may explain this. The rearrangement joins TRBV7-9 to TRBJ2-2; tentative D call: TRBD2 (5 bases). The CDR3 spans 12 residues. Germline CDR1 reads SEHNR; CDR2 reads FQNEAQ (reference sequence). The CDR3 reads CGTKRNAGELFF. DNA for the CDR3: TGTGGAACCAAGCGGAACGCCGGGGAGCTGTTTTTT.

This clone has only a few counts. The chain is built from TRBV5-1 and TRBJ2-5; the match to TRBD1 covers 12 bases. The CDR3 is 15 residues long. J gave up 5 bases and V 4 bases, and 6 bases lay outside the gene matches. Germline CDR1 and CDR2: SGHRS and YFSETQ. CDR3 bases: TGCGCCAGCAGCAGAGGGACAGGGGGCGCGGAGACCCAGTACTTC. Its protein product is CASSRGTGGAETQYF.

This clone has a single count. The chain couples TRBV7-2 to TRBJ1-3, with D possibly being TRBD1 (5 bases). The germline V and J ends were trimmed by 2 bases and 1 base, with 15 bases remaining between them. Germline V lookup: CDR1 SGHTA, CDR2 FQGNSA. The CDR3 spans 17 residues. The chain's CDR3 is CASSLRRGGISGNTIYF. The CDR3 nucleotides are TGTGCCAGCAGCTTAAGAAGGGGCGGTATTTCTGGAAACACCATATATTTT.

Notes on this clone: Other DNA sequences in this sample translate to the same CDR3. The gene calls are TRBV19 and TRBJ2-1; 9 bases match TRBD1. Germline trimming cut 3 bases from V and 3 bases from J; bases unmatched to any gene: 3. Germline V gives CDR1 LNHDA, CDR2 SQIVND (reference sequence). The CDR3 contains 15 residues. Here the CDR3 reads CASSIRDRDYNEQFF. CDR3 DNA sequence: TGTGCCAGTAGTATTAGGGACAGGGACTACAATGAGCAGTTCTTC.

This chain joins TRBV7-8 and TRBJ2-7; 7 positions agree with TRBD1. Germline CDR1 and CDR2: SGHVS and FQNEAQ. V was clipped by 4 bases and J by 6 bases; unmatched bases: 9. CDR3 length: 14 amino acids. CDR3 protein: CASSSTGSRPEQYF. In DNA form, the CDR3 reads TGTGCCAGCAGCTCGACAGGGTCTCGTCCCGAGCAGTACTTC.

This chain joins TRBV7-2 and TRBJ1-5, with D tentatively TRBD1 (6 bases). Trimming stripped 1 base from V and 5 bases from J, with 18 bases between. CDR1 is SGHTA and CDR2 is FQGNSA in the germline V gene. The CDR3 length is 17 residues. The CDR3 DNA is TGTGCCAGCAGCTTAGGGCTAACAGGGATTGGATATCAGCCCCAGCATTTT. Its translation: CASSLGLTGIGYQPQHF.

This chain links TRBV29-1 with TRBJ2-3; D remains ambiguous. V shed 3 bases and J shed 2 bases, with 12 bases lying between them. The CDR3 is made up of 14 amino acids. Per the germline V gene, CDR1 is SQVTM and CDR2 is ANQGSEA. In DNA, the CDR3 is TGCAGCGTTGACCCAGGAACTTACACAGATACGCAGTATTTT. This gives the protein CSVDPGTYTDTQYF.

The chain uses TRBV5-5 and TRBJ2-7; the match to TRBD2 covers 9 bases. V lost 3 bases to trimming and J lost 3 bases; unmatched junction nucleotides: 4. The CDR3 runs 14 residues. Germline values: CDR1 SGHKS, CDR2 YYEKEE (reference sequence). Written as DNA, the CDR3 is TGTGCCAGCAGCTCCCGACTAGCGGACTACGAGCAGTACTTC. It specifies CASSSRLADYEQYF.

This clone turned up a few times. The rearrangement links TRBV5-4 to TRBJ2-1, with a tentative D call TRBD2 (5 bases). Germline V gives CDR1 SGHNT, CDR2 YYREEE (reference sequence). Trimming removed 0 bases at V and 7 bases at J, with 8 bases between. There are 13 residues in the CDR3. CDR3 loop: CASSLDWENEQFF. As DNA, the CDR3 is TGTGCCAGCAGCTTGGACTGGGAGAATGAGCAGTTCTTC.

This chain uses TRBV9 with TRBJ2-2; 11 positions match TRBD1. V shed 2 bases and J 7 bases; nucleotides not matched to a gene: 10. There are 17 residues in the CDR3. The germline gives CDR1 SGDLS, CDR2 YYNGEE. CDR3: CASSVPSGQGVSGELFF. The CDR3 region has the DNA TGTGCCAGCAGCGTCCCCTCGGGACAGGGGGTTAGCGGGGAGCTGTTTTTT.

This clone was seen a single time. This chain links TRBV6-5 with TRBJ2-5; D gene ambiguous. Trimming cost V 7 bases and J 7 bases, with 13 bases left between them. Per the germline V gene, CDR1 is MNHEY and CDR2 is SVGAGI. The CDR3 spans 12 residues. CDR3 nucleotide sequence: TGTGCCAGCACTGACACGGCCCTGACCCAGTACTTC. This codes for CASTDTALTQYF.

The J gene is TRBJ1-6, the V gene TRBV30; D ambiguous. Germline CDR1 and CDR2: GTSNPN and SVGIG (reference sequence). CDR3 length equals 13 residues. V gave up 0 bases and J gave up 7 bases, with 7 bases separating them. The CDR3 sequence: CAWSVGSNSPLHF. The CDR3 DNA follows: TGTGCCTGGAGTGTGGGCAGCAATTCACCCCTCCACTTT.

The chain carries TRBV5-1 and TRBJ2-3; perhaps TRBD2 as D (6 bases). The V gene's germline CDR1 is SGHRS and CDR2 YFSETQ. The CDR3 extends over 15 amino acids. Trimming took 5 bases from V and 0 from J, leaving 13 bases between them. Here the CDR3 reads CASRPAGTSTDTQYF. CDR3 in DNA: TGCGCCAGCAGACCGGCGGGGACCAGCACAGATACGCAGTATTTT.

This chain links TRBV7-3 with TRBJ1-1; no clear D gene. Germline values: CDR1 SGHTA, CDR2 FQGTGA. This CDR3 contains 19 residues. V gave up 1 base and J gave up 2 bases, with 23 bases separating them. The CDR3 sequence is CASSLNTVADVAPNTEAFF. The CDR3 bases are TGTGCCAGCAGCTTAAACACGGTCGCGGATGTAGCACCCAACACTGAAGCTTTCTTT.

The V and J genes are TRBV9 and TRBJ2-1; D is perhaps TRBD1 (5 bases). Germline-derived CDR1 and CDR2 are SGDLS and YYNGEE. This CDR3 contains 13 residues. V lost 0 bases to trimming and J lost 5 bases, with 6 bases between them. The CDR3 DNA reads TGTGCCAGCAGCGTAGGGGGCCACAATGAGCAGTTCTTC. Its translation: CASSVGGHNEQFF.

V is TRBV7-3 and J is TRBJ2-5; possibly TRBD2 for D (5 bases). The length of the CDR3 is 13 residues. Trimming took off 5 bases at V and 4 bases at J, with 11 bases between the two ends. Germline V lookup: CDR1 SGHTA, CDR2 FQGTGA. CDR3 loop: CASSPGLRETQYF. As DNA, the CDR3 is TGTGCCAGCAGCCCCGGACTGAGAGAGACCCAGTACTTC.

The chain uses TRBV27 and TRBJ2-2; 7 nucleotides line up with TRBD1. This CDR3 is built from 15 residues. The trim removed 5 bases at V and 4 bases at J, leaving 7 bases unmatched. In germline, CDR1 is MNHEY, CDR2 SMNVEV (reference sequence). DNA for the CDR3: TGTGCCAGCAGTCAACAGGGGTCGGGCACCGGGGAGCTGTTTTTT. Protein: CASSQQGSGTGELFF.

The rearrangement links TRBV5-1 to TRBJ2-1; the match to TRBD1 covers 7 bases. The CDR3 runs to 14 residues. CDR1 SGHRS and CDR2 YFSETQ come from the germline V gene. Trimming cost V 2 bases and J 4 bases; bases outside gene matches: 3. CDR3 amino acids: CASSFQGEYNEQFF. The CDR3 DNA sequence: TGCGCCAGCAGCTTTCAGGGGGAGTACAATGAGCAGTTCTTC. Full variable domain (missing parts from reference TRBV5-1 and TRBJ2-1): KAGVTQTPRYLIKTRGQQVTLSCSPISGHRSVSWYQQTPGQGLQFLFEYFSETQRNKGNFPGRFSGRQFSNSRSEMNVSTLELGDSALYLCASSFQGEYNEQFFGPGTRLTVL.

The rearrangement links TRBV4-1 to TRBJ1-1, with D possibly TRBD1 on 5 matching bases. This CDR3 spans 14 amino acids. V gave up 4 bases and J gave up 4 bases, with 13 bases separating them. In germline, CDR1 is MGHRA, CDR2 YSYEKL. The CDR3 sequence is CASSRPWRGTEAFF. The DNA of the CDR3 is TGCGCCAGCAGCCGACCTTGGAGGGGCACTGAAGCTTTCTTT.

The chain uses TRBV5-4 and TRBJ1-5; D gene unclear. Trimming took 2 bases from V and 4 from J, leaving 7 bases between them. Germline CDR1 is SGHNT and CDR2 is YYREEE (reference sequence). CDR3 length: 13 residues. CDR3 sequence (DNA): TGTGCCAGCAGCTTCGACACTAATCAGCCCCAGCATTTT. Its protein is CASSFDTNQPQHF.

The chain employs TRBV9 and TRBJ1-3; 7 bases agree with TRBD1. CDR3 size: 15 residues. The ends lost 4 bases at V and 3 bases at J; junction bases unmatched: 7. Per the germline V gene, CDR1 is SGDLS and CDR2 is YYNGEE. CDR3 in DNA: TGTGCCAGCAGCCCACGCGGGACAGTTGGAAACACCATATATTTT. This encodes CASSPRGTVGNTIYF.

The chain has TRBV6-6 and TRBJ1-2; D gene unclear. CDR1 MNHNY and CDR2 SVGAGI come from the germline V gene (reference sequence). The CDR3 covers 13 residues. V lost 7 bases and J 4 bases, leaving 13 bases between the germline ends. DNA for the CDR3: TGTGCCAGCAAACCCGGGGAATTCTATGGCTACACCTTC. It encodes CASKPGEFYGYTF.

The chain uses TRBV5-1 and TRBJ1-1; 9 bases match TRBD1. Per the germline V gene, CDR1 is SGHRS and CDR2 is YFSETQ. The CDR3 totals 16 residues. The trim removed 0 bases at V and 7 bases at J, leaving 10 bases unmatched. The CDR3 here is CASSLAPTGGAFEAFF. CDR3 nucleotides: TGCGCCAGCAGCTTGGCTCCCACAGGGGGCGCATTTGAAGCTTTCTTT.

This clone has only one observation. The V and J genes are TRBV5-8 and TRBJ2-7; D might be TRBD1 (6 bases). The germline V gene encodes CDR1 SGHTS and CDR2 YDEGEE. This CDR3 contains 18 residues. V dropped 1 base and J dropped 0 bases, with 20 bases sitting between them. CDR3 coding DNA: TGTGCCAGCAGCTTGACTTCCCGGGGACACTCAAGCTCCTACGAGCAGTACTTC. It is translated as CASSLTSRGHSSSYEQYF.

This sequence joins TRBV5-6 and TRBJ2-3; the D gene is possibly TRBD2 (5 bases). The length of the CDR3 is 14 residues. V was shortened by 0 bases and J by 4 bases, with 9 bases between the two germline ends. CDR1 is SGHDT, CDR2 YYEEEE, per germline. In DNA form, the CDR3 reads TGTGCCAGCAGCTTGGGACACGGGGCAGATACGCAGTATTTT. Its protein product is CASSLGHGADTQYF.